The 24 T cell receptor beta chains below come from one sample, sequenced in a study of T-cell memory formation after mild COVID-19. TCRdb ran MiXCR on the 5' RACE reads and lists one entry per CDR3 protein. Of about 250,000 distinct CDR3 sequences in the sample, less than 20% are singletons; the top ten hold 3% to 4.5%. The specimen sequenced was PBMCs or a T cell subset sorted from them (not recorded which). The receptor set was obtained from a man aged 18 to 29 who had mild COVID-19 (a few samples of this study predate the infection). Cell type and time point are not known.

This clonotype was seen a handful of times. The chain uses TRBV5-6 and TRBJ1-2; perhaps TRBD1 as D (6 bases). CDR3 length: 14 residues. In germline, CDR1 is SGHDT, CDR2 YYEEEE. Trimming cost V 3 bases and J 4 bases, with 13 bases left between them. As DNA, the CDR3 is TGTGCCAGCAGCTGGAGAGGGGGGAGCTATGGCTACACCTTC. It yields the protein CASSWRGGSYGYTF.

A few counts support this clonotype. The gene calls are TRBV27 and TRBJ2-3; TRBD2 aligns across 13 bases. Germline V gene sequence: CDR1 MNHEY, CDR2 SMNVEV (reference sequence). V was pared by 6 bases and J by 2 bases, with 8 bases of the junction left unmatched. The CDR3 contains 17 residues. The CDR3 reads CASRRLAGGLNTDTQYF. CDR3 nucleotide sequence: TGTGCCAGCAGGCGACTAGCGGGGGGCCTTAACACAGATACGCAGTATTTT.

This clonotype was detected a few times. The CDR3 reads CASSWAGLPGETQYF. CDR3 DNA sequence: TGTGCCAGCAGCTGGGCCGGGCTGCCGGGGGAGACCCAGTACTTC. The rearrangement links TRBV7-8 to TRBJ2-5, with D perhaps TRBD2 (5 bases). The germline V and J ends were trimmed by 4 bases and 5 bases, with 17 bases remaining between them. Germline CDR1 reads SGHVS; CDR2 reads FQNEAQ. The CDR3 loop spans 15 amino acids.

This clonotype was recorded a few times. This chain uses TRBV18 with TRBJ2-5; tentatively, D is TRBD2 (5 bases). CDR3 length equals 13 residues. Trimming left V 3 bases short and J 7 bases short, with 12 bases between. Germline V CDR1 and CDR2: KGHSH, LQKENI. This CDR3 is CASSPTAGGTQYF. Written as DNA, the CDR3 is TGTGCCAGCTCACCGACGGCGGGCGGGACCCAGTACTTC.

The genes are TRBV7-2 and TRBJ2-5; D is perhaps TRBD2 (6 bases). Trimming took 4 bases from V and 5 from J, leaving 11 bases between them. Germline-derived CDR1 and CDR2 are SGHTA and FQGNSA. CDR3 length: 13 residues. CDR3 in DNA: TGTGCCAGCAGCTCCCCAGGGAGGGAGACCCAGTACTTC. Translation: CASSSPGRETQYF.

A few counts support this clonotype. The V gene is TRBV9, the J gene TRBJ2-3; D ambiguous. This CDR3 comprises 14 residues. The V gene's germline CDR1 is SGDLS and CDR2 YYNGEE. V dropped 1 base and J dropped 4 bases, with 10 bases sitting between them. The CDR3 nucleotides read TGTGCCAGCAGCGTACTGGTCAGCGCAGATACGCAGTATTTT. Translated, it gives CASSVLVSADTQYF.

The rearrangement links TRBV27 to TRBJ2-5; D is uncertain. Germline CDR1 MNHEY, CDR2 SMNVEV (reference sequence). This CDR3 contains 13 residues. V dropped 6 bases and J dropped 5 bases, with 13 bases sitting between them. CDR3 loop: CASRRVGGETQYF. The CDR3 coding sequence is TGTGCCAGCAGGCGCGTAGGTGGCGAGACCCAGTACTTC.

This clonotype has a handful of counts. V usage is TRBV18 and J usage is TRBJ2-7; D unresolved. The CDR3 length is 14 residues. Germline values: CDR1 KGHSH, CDR2 LQKENI. Between the trimmed V and J ends, which lost 3 bases and 6 bases, there was a span of 15 bases. The CDR3 sequence is CASSPPHLPGEQYV. The CDR3 coding sequence is TGTGCCAGCTCACCGCCTCACCTGCCTGGCGAGCAGTACGTC.

This clonotype has a handful of counts. The rearrangement uses TRBV12-3 or TRBV12-4 and TRBJ2-5, with 13 positions matching TRBD2. The CDR3 runs to 15 residues. Trimming removed 5 bases from V and 5 bases from J; junction bases left unmatched: 5. The CDR3 DNA sequence: TGTGCCAGCAGTCCCGGGACTAGCGGGGATGAGACCCAGTACTTC. The encoded protein is CASSPGTSGDETQYF.

This clonotype showed up many times. The chain links TRBV4-3 to TRBJ2-7; unclear D gene. This CDR3 contains 14 residues. Looked up from germline, CDR1 is LGHNA and CDR2 is YSLEER. V lost 2 bases, J lost 3 bases, and 11 bases lay in between. Here the CDR3 DNA reads TGCGCCAGCAGCCAAAGGATATGGGGCTACGAGCAGTACTTC. Translating gives CASSQRIWGYEQYF.

This clonotype was detected ten times or more. V gene TRBV5-1 combines with J gene TRBJ2-7, with a tentative D call TRBD1 (5 bases). This CDR3 region has 13 residues. Per the germline V gene, CDR1 is SGHRS and CDR2 is YFSETQ. Deletions cut 0 bases from V and 4 bases from J, with 8 bases between. The CDR3 DNA is TGCGCCAGCAGCTTGGGATCAGGGTACGAGCAGTACGTC. Residues: CASSLGSGYEQYV.

This clonotype showed up just a few times. The rearrangement links TRBV7-2 to TRBJ2-1; D is unresolved. Looked up from germline, CDR1 is SGHTA and CDR2 is FQGNSA. The CDR3 consists of 14 residues. V lost 5 bases to trimming and J lost 12 bases, with 20 bases between them. The DNA for the CDR3 is TGTGCCAGCAGCAATTTAAGGGAAGCGCGGCGGCAGTTCTTC. Amino acids: CASSNLREARRQFF.

This clonotype was counted many times. The gene calls are TRBV7-8 and TRBJ2-1, with a weak D call TRBD2 (6 bases). The CDR3 is 13 amino acids. V was pared by 5 bases and J by 4 bases, with 9 bases between. Germline CDR1 and CDR2: SGHVS and FQNEAQ. CDR3 region: CASSIGRYNEQFF. DNA of the CDR3: TGTGCCAGCAGCATTGGGAGGTACAATGAGCAGTTCTTC.

This clonotype was counted only a few times. The rearrangement uses TRBV6-5 and TRBJ2-3; 9 positions match TRBD1. Trimming at V came to 5 bases and at J to 4 bases, leaving 10 bases not matched to a gene. Germline values: CDR1 MNHEY, CDR2 SVGAGI. This CDR3 comprises 16 residues. CDR3 coding DNA: TGTGCCAGCAGTGAAACAGGGGGCGCAAGATCAGATACGCAGTATTTT. The encoded protein is CASSETGGARSDTQYF.

The chain carries TRBV2 and TRBJ2-5; no clear D gene. Trimming shortened V by 5 bases and J by 3 bases, and 13 bases separated the two germline ends. The germline V gene encodes CDR1 SNHLY and CDR2 FYNNEI. The CDR3 length is 14 residues. The CDR3 reads CASSRTDVEETQYF. CDR3 nucleotides: TGTGCCAGCAGTCGGACGGACGTGGAAGAGACCCAGTACTTC.

The chain employs TRBV11-3 and TRBJ2-2; no definite D call. The V and J ends lost 5 bases and 3 bases respectively, with 10 bases between them. There are 14 residues in the CDR3. The germline gives CDR1 SGHNT, CDR2 YENEEA. The CDR3 sequence is CASSEGQYTGELFF. In DNA form, the CDR3 reads TGTGCCAGCAGCGAAGGCCAGTACACCGGGGAGCTGTTTTTT. Full variable domain (missing parts from reference TRBV11-3 and TRBJ2-2): EAGVVQSPRYKIIEKKQPVAFWCNPISGHNTLYWYLQNLGQGPELLIRYENEEAVDDSQLPKDRFSAERLKGVDSTLKIQPAELGDSAVYLCASSEGQYTGELFFGEGSRLTVL.

The chain couples TRBV5-1 to TRBJ2-7; the match to TRBD1 covers 8 bases. The germline gives CDR1 SGHRS, CDR2 YFSETQ. V shed 4 bases, J shed 5 bases, and the junction held 8 bases outside the gene matches. This CDR3 has 14 residues. Written as DNA, the CDR3 is TGCGCCAGCAGCCCCATGACAGGGGACGACGAGCAGTACGTC. Translating it yields CASSPMTGDDEQYV.

The chain couples TRBV20-1 to TRBJ2-5, with 8 bases fitting TRBD2. Germline V gives CDR1 DFQATT, CDR2 SNEGSKA (reference sequence). The junction had 6 bases not matched to a gene; V was cut back by 4 bases and J by 2 bases. The CDR3 sequence is 14 residues long. The CDR3 nucleotides are TGCAGTGCTACCCCTACGGGGGGGCAAGAGACCCAGTACTTC. Residues: CSATPTGGQETQYF.

The rearrangement links TRBV10-2 to TRBJ2-1; 10 bases align to TRBD1. Germline lookup yields CDR1 WSHSY and CDR2 SAAADI. This CDR3 has 15 amino acids. Trimming removed 6 bases from V and 7 bases from J; junction bases left unmatched: 9. The CDR3 here is CASSRGQGVWNEQFF. The CDR3 DNA reads TGCGCCAGCAGCCGCGGACAGGGGGTATGGAATGAGCAGTTCTTC.

In this sample, this clonotype turned up many times. This chain connects TRBV11-2 to TRBJ2-5; D is perhaps TRBD1 or TRBD2 (5 bases each). The length of the CDR3 is 14 residues. V dropped 5 bases and J dropped 2 bases, with 12 bases sitting between them. Germline lookup yields CDR1 SGHAT and CDR2 FQNNGV. DNA for the CDR3: TGTGCCAGCAGCCCCCCGGGGACGCAAGAGACCCAGTACTTC. Its protein is CASSPPGTQETQYF.

The chain uses TRBV6-1 and TRBJ2-7; D call uncertain. Germline CDR1 MNHNS, CDR2 SASEGT. Trimming shortened V by 6 bases and J by 6 bases, and 15 bases separated the two germline ends. The length of the CDR3 is 13 residues. The CDR3 bases are TGTGCCAGCAGCTCTCCCCGGCCCGCCGAGCAGTACGTC. Protein product: CASSSPRPAEQYV.

This clonotype was counted a few times. V usage is TRBV10-1 and J usage is TRBJ2-2; D gene uncertain. The germline V gene encodes CDR1 WNHNN and CDR2 SYGVQD (reference sequence). The CDR3 sequence is 13 residues long. V lost 3 bases and J 1 base, leaving 3 bases between the germline ends. CDR3 bases: TGCGCCAGCAGTGACCTGAACACCGGGGAGCTGTTTTTT. Encoded protein: CASSDLNTGELFF.

This clonotype was picked up a small number of times. The chain uses TRBV11-3 and TRBJ2-7, with 13 bases aligning to TRBD2. Germline assignment: CDR1 SGHNT and CDR2 YENEEA. V shed 4 bases and J 10 bases; nucleotides not matched to a gene: 4. CDR3 length: 13 residues. CDR3 sequence: CASSSGLAGKQYF. The CDR3 region has the DNA TGTGCCAGCAGCTCGGGACTAGCGGGGAAACAGTACTTC.

The chain recombines TRBV6-5 with TRBJ2-7, with D perhaps being TRBD1 or TRBD2 (5 bases each). The V end lost 9 bases, the J end lost 4 bases, and 16 bases lay between the germline ends. This CDR3 has 13 residues. The germline V gene encodes CDR1 MNHEY and CDR2 SVGAGI. Here the CDR3 DNA reads TGTGCCAGTCGTGACAGCGGATCTTACGAGCAGTACTTC. Translated, it gives CASRDSGSYEQYF.